These 14 T cell receptor beta chains came from one sample sequenced in a study of T-cell reconstitution after alpha-beta-depleted transplantation in children. During its preparation, the TCRbeta library received unique molecular identifiers. MiXCR was run by TCRdb on the PCR reads, yielding one entry per CDR3 protein. The sample carries about 250,000 distinct CDR3 sequences, around 25% recorded once. The sequences come from PBMCs, mostly from graft donor cells, collected 360 days after TCRalphabeta/CD19-depleted stem cell transplant. The origin of the receptors is a female patient aged 2-10 years who had a stem cell transplant for congenital amegakaryocytic thrombocytopenia, so the T cells may come from the graft donor.

The J gene is TRBJ1-2, the V gene TRBV4-1, with unresolved D. V was pared by 0 bases and J by 4 bases, with 9 bases between. CDR3 length: 14 residues. In germline, CDR1 is MGHRA, CDR2 YSYEKL. The CDR3 coding sequence is TGCGCCAGCAGCCAAGAATCCCCGGCCTATGGCTACACCTTC. It specifies CASSQESPAYGYTF.

This chain links TRBV28 with TRBJ2-1; 11 positions agree with TRBD2. The CDR3 totals 16 residues. The germline V gene encodes CDR1 MDHEN and CDR2 SYDVKM. V shed 6 bases and J 8 bases; nucleotides not matched to a gene: 12. The CDR3 DNA follows: TGTGCCAGCAGCAATCTAGCGGGGGGCCCCCGGGATGAGCAGTTCTTC. Protein product: CASSNLAGGPRDEQFF.

This chain links TRBV24-1 with TRBJ1-2; no clear D. Between the trimmed V and J ends, which lost 3 bases and 5 bases, there was a span of 12 bases. Germline CDR1 and CDR2: KGHDR and SFDVKD. The CDR3 length is 14 residues. The CDR3 DNA reads TGTGCCACCAGTGATCCCGGGTTAAGTTATGGCTACACCTTC. Translating it yields CATSDPGLSYGYTF.

V is TRBV12-3 or TRBV12-4 and J is TRBJ1-2; the D is unclear. CDR3 size: 13 residues. Trimming cost V 4 bases and J 5 bases, with 11 bases left between them. The CDR3 DNA sequence: TGTGCCAGCAGTTCAGGACGGATATATGGCTACACCTTC. Translated: CASSSGRIYGYTF.

The chain links TRBV2 to TRBJ1-1; D ambiguous. The germline V gene has CDR1 SNHLY and CDR2 FYNNEI. The length of the CDR3 is 13 residues. V lost 4 bases and J lost 4, with 10 bases in between. The CDR3 DNA sequence: TGTGCCAGCAGTGGCCCGGCTGGCACTGAAGCTTTCTTT. Translation: CASSGPAGTEAFF. The whole variable domain, filled in from reference TRBV2 and TRBJ1-1, reads EPEVTQTPSHQVTQMGQEVILRCVPISNHLYFYWYRQILGQKVEFLVSFYNNEISEKSEIFDDQFSVERPDGSNFTLKIRSTKLEDSAMYFCASSGPAGTEAFFGQGTRLTVV.

This clonotype was detected a few times. This rearrangement joins TRBV7-9 to TRBJ2-1; TRBD1 is a possible D gene (6 bases). CDR3 length: 14 amino acids. Germline V gene data show CDR1 as SEHNR and CDR2 as FQNEAQ (reference sequence). V shed 4 bases and J shed 8 bases, with 15 bases lying between them. DNA for the CDR3: TGTGCCAGCAGCTCGCTACAGGGTCCCTATGAGCAGTTCTTC. It encodes CASSSLQGPYEQFF.

This clonotype occurred a few times. V usage is TRBV6-2 or TRBV6-3 and J usage is TRBJ2-1; 7 bases are shared with TRBD1. This CDR3 comprises 15 residues. Germline lookup yields CDR1 MNHEY and CDR2 SVGEGT. Unmatched junction bases numbered 7, after V lost 5 bases and J lost 3 bases. CDR3 loop: CASSNRDRNYNEQFF. CDR3 sequence (DNA): TGTGCCAGCAGTAACCGGGACAGAAACTACAATGAGCAGTTCTTC.

In its sample, this clonotype was seen a few times. The chain has TRBV5-1 and TRBJ2-1; D not resolved. The CDR3 covers 14 residues. V lost 0 bases and J 4 bases, leaving 8 bases between the germline ends. CDR1 and CDR2 from the germline V gene are SGHRS and YFSETQ. The CDR3 bases are TGCGCCAGCAGCTTGGGAAGGGCTTACAATGAGCAGTTCTTC. Encoded protein: CASSLGRAYNEQFF.

The CDR3 region has the DNA TGTGCCAGCAGTTTATGGGTCGGGAGCGGGAGAGCTGATACGCAGTATTTT. Translated: CASSLWVGSGRADTQYF. The rearrangement links TRBV27 to TRBJ2-3, with 8 bases lining up with TRBD2. The CDR3 consists of 17 residues. Germline lookup yields CDR1 MNHEY and CDR2 SMNVEV (reference sequence). After removal of 1 base from V and 6 bases from J, the junction contained 12 bases not matched to a gene.

Concerning this clonotype: This may stem from a read error, because a much larger clone lies one nucleotide away. The chain combines TRBV28 with TRBJ2-7, with D uncertain. Germline V gives CDR1 MDHEN, CDR2 SYDVKM. V was cut by 11 bases and J by 1 base, with 15 bases left in between. This CDR3 is built from 13 residues. The CDR3 spells CAAEKGRSYEQYF. The CDR3 region has the DNA TGTGCCGCCGAAAAGGGCAGATCCTACGAGCAGTACTTC.

The chain uses TRBV11-2 and TRBJ2-1; D uncertain. Germline CDR1 reads SGHAT; CDR2 reads FQNNGV. V lost 2 bases, J lost 9 bases, and 14 bases lay in between. The CDR3 length is 14 residues. For the CDR3, the DNA is TGTGCCAGCAGCTTAATGTTCCGGGCCTTTGAGCAGTTCTTC. Its protein product is CASSLMFRAFEQFF.

The rearrangement joins TRBV4-1 to TRBJ2-7; TRBD1 matches at 10 bases. Unmatched junction bases numbered 2, after V lost 2 bases and J lost 1 base. Looked up from germline, CDR1 is MGHRA and CDR2 is YSYEKL. This CDR3 region has 15 residues. The CDR3 DNA reads TGCGCCAGCAGCCAACAGGACAGGGGGTCCTACGAGCAGTACTTC. Translating it yields CASSQQDRGSYEQYF.

V usage is TRBV12-3 or TRBV12-4 and J usage is TRBJ2-6; D gene ambiguous. The CDR3 runs to 21 residues. Trimming took 1 base from V and 4 from J, leaving 26 bases between them. This CDR3 reads CASSLGAWWSHRSSGANVLTF. CDR3 nucleotide sequence: TGTGCCAGCAGTTTAGGTGCTTGGTGGTCACACCGATCCTCGGGGGCCAACGTCCTGACTTTC.

The chain combines TRBV18 with TRBJ2-7; 9 bases map to TRBD1. V lost 1 base and J lost 5; bases outside the gene matches: 3. The CDR3 runs to 14 residues. The germline V gene encodes CDR1 KGHSH and CDR2 LQKENI. CDR3 bases: TGTGCCAGCTCACCACTTAACAGGGGGCACGAGCAGTACTTC. Amino acids: CASSPLNRGHEQYF.